A selection of T cell receptor beta chains follows, all from one sample in a study of blood T cell repertoires in COVID-19. Only in-frame clones appear in the TCRdb table, and some are missing; sequencing was by immunoSEQ multiplex PCR. Among approximately 150,000 clones listed, under 90% were seen once. Material: peripheral blood. The source of these receptors is a man in his 70s who had recovered from COVID-19. Each CDR3 is given with its conserved first and last residue. The order of the fields is D gene, V gene, J gene, clone size, CDR3 DNA, CDR3 protein. The D gene is left open where the match is weak. A clone size is listed for some rows: how often the clone was seen (once, few, many), or a class if it is expanded.

D gene: NA
V gene: TRBV3-1/TRBV3-2
J gene: TRBJ1-3
clone size: once
CDR3 DNA: TGTGCCAGCAGCGACAAGAGCAAGGATTCCCGAAACACCATATATTTT
CDR3 protein: CASSDKSKDSRNTIYF

D gene: TRBD2
V gene: TRBV7-9
J gene: TRBJ2-1
clone size: NA
CDR3 DNA: TGTGCCAGCAGCTTGGGACTAGCGGGAGTAGTGCAGTTCTTC
CDR3 protein: CASSLGLAGVVQFF

D gene: NA
V gene: TRBV28
J gene: TRBJ2-3
clone size: once
CDR3 DNA: TGTGCCAGCAGTTTGGGCGCAGATACGCAGTATTTT
CDR3 protein: CASSLGADTQYF

D gene: TRBD2
V gene: TRBV30
J gene: TRBJ2-1
clone size: once
CDR3 DNA: TGTGCCTGGAGGGACACTAGCGGGATTGGAGGTGAGCAGTTCTTC
CDR3 protein: CAWRDTSGIGGEQFF

D gene: NA
V gene: TRBV3-1/TRBV3-2
J gene: TRBJ1-2
clone size: NA
CDR3 DNA: TGTGCCAGCAGCCGAGACAGATTCTATGGCTACACCTTC
CDR3 protein: CASSRDRFYGYTF

D gene: NA
V gene: TRBV27
J gene: TRBJ2-1
clone size: NA
CDR3 DNA: TGTGCCAGCAGATTTAGGCCGGGGAATGAGCAGTTCTTC
CDR3 protein: CASRFRPGNEQFF

D gene: NA
V gene: TRBV30
J gene: TRBJ1-2
clone size: NA
CDR3 DNA: TGTGCCTGGAGCCCGAGGGATTATGGCTACACCTTC
CDR3 protein: CAWSPRDYGYTF

D gene: NA
V gene: TRBV18
J gene: TRBJ1-1
clone size: NA
CDR3 DNA: TGTGCCAGCTCACCAATACAGGGTCGGAGCACTGAAGCTTTCTTT
CDR3 protein: CASSPIQGRSTEAFF

D gene: NA
V gene: TRBV29-1
J gene: TRBJ2-1
clone size: NA
CDR3 DNA: TGCAGCGTTAATGGCCAGAATGAGCAGTTCTTC
CDR3 protein: CSVNGQNEQFF

D gene: NA
V gene: TRBV5-4
J gene: TRBJ2-3
clone size: few
CDR3 DNA: TGTGCCAGCAGCTTGGGACTAGAACTCACAGATACGCAGTATTTT
CDR3 protein: CASSLGLELTDTQYF

D gene: NA
V gene: TRBV5-1
J gene: TRBJ2-7
clone size: NA
CDR3 DNA: TGCGCCAGCAGCTCGACAGGGACTTATACCTACGAGCAGTACTTC
CDR3 protein: CASSSTGTYTYEQYF

D gene: TRBD2
V gene: TRBV27
J gene: TRBJ2-1
clone size: NA
CDR3 DNA: TGTGCCAGCAACGGACTAGTTGGCAATGAGCAGTTCTTC
CDR3 protein: CASNGLVGNEQFF

D gene: TRBD1
V gene: TRBV5-1
J gene: TRBJ1-1
clone size: NA
CDR3 DNA: TGCGCCAGCGGGGACAGGAACACTGAAGCTTTCTTT
CDR3 protein: CASGDRNTEAFF

D gene: NA
V gene: TRBV29-1
J gene: TRBJ1-2
clone size: NA
CDR3 DNA: TGCAGCGTTGAATGGCAGGGGTTCCATGGCTACACCTTC
CDR3 protein: CSVEWQGFHGYTF

D gene: TRBD2
V gene: TRBV30
J gene: TRBJ2-7
clone size: few
CDR3 DNA: TGTGCCTGGCCTAGCGGGAGGGGAAGATACGAGCAGTACTTC
CDR3 protein: CAWPSGRGRYEQYF